The subject of this entry is one T cell receptor (beta chain). These data are taken from a study of T cells after yellow fever vaccination. With 1 base clipped from V and 6 bases from J, the junction kept 7 bases outside the gene matches. There are 16 residues in the CDR3. Germline loops: CDR1 SGHVS, CDR2 FQNEAQ. TCRdb used MiXCR to reprocess the 5' RACE reads, holding one entry per CDR3 protein. The sample has 550,000 to 750,000 distinct CDR3 sequences; roughly 14% are singletons. The material sequenced was PBMCs, taken on the day of the yellow fever booster vaccination. The J gene is TRBJ2-2, the V gene TRBV7-8, with 8 bases lining up with TRBD2. The TCR originated in a man aged 30-40 years who received the YFV17D yellow fever vaccine. The CDR3 spells CASSLGTSLFAGELFF. The CDR3 DNA reads TGTGCCAGCAGCTTAGGGACTAGCCTCTTCGCCGGGGAGCTGTTTTTT.